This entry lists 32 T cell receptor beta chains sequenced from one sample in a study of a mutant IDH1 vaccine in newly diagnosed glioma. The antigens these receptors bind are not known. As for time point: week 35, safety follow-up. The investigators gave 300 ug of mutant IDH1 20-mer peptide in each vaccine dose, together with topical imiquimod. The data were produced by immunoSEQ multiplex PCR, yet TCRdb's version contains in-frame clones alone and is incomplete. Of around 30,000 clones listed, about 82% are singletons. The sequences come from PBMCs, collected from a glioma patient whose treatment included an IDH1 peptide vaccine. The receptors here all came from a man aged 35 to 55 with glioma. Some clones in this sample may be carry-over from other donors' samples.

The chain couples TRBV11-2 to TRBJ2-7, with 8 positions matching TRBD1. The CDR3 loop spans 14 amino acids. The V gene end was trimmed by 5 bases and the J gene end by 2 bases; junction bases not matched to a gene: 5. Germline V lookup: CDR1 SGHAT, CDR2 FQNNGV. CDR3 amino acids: CASSVGTGTYEQYF. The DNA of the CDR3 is TGTGCCAGCAGCGTCGGGACAGGTACCTACGAGCAGTACTTC.

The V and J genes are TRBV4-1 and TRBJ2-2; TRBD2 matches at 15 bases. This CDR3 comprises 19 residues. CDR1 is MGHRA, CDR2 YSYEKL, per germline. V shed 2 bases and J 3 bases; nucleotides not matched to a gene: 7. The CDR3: CASSQMGTSGGRDTGELFF. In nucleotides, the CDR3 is TGCGCCAGCAGCCAAATGGGGACTAGCGGGGGGCGGGACACCGGGGAGCTGTTTTTT.

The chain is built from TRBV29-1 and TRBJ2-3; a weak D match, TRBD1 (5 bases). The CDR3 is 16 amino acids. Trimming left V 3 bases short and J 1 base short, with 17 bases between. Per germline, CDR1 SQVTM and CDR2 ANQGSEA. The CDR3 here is CSVDPLEGDGTDTQYF. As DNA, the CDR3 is TGCAGCGTTGACCCCCTGGAAGGGGATGGCACAGATACGCAGTATTTT.

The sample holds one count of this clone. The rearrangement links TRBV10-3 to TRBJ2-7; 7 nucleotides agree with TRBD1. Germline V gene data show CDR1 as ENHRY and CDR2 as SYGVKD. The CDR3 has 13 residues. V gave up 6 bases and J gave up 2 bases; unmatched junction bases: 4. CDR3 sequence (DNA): TGTGCCATCAGCCGTGACAGGGCCTACGAGCAGTACTTC. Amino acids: CAISRDRAYEQYF.

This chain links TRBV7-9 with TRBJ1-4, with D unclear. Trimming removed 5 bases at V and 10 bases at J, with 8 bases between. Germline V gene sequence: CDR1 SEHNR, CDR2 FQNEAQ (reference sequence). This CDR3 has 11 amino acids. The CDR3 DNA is TGTGCCAGCAGCCAGGAGGGAAAACTGTTTTTT. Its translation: CASSQEGKLFF.

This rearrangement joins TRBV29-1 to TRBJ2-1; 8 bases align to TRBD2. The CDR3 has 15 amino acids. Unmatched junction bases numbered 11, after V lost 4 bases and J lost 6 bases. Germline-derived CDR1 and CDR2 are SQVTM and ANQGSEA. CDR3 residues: CSVGSGGILGNEQFF. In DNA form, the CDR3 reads TGCAGCGTTGGGAGCGGGGGCATCCTTGGCAATGAGCAGTTCTTC.

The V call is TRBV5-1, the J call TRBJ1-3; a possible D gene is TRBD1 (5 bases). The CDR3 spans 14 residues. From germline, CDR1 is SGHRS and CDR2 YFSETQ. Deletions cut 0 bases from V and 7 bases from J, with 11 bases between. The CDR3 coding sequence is TGCGCCAGCAGCTTGGCCTCAGGGTCGAACACCATATATTTT. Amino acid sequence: CASSLASGSNTIYF.

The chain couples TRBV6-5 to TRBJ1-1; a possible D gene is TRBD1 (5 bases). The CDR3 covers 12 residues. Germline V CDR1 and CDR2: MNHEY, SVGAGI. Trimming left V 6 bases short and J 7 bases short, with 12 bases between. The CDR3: CASRTGRGEAFF. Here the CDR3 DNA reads TGTGCCAGCAGAACGGGACGGGGTGAAGCTTTCTTT.

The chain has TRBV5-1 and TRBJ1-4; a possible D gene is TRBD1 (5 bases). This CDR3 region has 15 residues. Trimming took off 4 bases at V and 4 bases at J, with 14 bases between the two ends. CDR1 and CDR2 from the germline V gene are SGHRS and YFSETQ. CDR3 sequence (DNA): TGCGCCAGCAGCCCTGGGGGGGGTGATAATGAAAAACTGTTTTTT. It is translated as CASSPGGGDNEKLFF.

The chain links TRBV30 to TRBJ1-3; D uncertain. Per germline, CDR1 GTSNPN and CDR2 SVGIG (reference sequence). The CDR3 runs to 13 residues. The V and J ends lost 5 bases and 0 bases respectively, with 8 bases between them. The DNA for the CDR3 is TGTGCCTGGGGACGGGACTCTGGAAACACCATATATTTT. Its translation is CAWGRDSGNTIYF.

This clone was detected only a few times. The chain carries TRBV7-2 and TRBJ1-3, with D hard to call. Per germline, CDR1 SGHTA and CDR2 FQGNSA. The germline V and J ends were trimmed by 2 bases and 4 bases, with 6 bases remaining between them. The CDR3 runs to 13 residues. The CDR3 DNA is TGTGCCAGCAGCTTAACCCGCGGAAACACCATATATTTT. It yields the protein CASSLTRGNTIYF.

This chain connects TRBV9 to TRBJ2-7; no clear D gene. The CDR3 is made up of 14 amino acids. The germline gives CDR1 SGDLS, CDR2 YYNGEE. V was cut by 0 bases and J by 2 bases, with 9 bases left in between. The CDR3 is CASSVAAGPYEQYF. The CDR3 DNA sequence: TGTGCCAGCAGCGTAGCGGCCGGACCCTACGAGCAGTACTTC.

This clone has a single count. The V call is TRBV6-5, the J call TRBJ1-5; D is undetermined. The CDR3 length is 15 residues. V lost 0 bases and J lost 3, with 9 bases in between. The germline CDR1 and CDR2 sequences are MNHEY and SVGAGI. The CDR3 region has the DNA TGTGCCAGCAGTTACTCAAGTGGGTTCAATCAGCCCCAGCATTTT. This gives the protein CASSYSSGFNQPQHF.

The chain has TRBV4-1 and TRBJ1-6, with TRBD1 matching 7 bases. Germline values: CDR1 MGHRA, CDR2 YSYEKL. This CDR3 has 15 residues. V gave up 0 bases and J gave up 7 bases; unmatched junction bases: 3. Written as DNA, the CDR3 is TGCGCCAGCAGCCAAGAGGGACAGCGAAATTCACCCCTCCACTTT. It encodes CASSQEGQRNSPLHF.

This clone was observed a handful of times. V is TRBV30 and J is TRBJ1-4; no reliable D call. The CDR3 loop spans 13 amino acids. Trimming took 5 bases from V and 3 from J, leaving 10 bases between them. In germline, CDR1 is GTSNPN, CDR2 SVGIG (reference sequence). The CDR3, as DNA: TGTGCCTGGGGCACCGGTGCTAATGAAAAACTGTTTTTT. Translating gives CAWGTGANEKLFF.

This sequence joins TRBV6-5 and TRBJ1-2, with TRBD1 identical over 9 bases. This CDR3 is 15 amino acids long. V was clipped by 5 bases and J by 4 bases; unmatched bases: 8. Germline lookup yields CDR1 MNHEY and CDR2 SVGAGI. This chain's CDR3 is CASSPSPTGGYGYTF. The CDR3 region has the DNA TGTGCCAGCAGTCCTTCTCCGACAGGGGGCTATGGCTACACCTTC.

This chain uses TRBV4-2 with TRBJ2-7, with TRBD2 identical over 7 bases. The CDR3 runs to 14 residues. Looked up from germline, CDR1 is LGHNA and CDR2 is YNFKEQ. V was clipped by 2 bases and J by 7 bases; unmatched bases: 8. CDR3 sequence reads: CASSQLPSGGEQYF. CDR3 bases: TGTGCCAGCAGCCAACTTCCTAGCGGAGGGGAGCAGTACTTC.

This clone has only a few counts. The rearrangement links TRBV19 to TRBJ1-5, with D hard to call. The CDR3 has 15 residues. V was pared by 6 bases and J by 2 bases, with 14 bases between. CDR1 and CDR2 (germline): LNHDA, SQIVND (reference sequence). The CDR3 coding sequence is TGTGCCAGTAGGTCCCCAGGTATACGCAATCAGCCCCAGCATTTT. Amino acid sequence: CASRSPGIRNQPQHF.

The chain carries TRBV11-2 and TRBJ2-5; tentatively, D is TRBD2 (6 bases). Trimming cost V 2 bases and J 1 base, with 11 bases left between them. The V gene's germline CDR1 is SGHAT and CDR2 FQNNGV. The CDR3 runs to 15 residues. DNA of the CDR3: TGTGCCAGCAGCTTAAACCCCGGGAGCCAAGAGACCCAGTACTTC. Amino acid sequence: CASSLNPGSQETQYF.

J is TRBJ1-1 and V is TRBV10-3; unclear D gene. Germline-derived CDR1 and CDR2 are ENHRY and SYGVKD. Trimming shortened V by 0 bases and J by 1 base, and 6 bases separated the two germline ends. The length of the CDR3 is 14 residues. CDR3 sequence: CAISESRTNTEAFF. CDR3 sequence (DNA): TGTGCCATCAGTGAGTCTAGGACGAACACTGAAGCTTTCTTT.

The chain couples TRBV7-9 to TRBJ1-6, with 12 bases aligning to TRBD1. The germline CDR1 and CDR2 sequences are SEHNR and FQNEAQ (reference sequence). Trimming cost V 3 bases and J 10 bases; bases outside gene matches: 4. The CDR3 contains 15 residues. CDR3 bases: TGTGCCAGCAGCTTTGGGGGACAGGGGGCCTCACCCCTCCACTTT. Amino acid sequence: CASSFGGQGASPLHF.

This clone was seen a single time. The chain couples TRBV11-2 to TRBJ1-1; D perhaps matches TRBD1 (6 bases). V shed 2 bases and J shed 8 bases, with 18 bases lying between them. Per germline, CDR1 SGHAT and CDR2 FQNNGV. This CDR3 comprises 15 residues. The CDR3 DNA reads TGTGCCAGCAGCTTATCGGGACACTCGGGGATGGAAGCTTTCTTT. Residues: CASSLSGHSGMEAFF.

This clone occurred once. This CDR3 is CASSLDSYQPQHF. The CDR3 DNA is TGTGCCAGCAGCTTAGACTCTTATCAGCCCCAGCATTTT. The chain couples TRBV7-2 to TRBJ1-5; D not resolved. This CDR3 is 13 amino acids long. With 1 base removed from V and 5 bases from J, the gap between germline ends came to 6 bases. The germline gives CDR1 SGHTA, CDR2 FQGNSA.

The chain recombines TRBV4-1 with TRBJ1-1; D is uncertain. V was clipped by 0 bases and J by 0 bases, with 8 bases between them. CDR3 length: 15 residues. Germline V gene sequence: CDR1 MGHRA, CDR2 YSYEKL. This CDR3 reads CASSQESDMNTEAFF. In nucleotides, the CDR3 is TGCGCCAGCAGCCAAGAATCAGATATGAACACTGAAGCTTTCTTT.

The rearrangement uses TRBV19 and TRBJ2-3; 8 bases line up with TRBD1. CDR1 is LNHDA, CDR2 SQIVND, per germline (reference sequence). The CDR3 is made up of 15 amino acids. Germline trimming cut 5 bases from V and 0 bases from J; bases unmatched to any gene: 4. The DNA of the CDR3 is TGTGCCAGTAGTGAGGACAGGGCGAGCACAGATACGCAGTATTTT. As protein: CASSEDRASTDTQYF.

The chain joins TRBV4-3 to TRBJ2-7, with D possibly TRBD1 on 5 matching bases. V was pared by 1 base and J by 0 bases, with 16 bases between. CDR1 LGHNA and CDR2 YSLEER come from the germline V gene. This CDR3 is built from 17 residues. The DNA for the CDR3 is TGCGCCAGCAGCCAAGGAGTGTGGGGCCCTACCTCCTACGAGCAGTACTTC. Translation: CASSQGVWGPTSYEQYF.

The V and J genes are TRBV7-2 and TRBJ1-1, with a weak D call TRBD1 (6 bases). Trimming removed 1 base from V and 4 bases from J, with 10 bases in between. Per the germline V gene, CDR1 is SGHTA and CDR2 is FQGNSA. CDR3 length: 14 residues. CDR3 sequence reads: CASSLDGRGTEAFF. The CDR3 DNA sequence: TGTGCCAGCAGCTTAGACGGCAGGGGCACTGAAGCTTTCTTT.

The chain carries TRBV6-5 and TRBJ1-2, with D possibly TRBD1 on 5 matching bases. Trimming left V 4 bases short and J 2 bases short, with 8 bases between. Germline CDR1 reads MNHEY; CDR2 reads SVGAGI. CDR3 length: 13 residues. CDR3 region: CASSFDSNYGYTF. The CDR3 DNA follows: TGTGCCAGCAGTTTCGACAGCAACTATGGCTACACCTTC.

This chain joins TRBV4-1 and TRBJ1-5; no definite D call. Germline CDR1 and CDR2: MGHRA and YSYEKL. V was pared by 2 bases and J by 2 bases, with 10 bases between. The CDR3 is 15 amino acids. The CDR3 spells CASSQWIRGNQPQHF. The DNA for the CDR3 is TGCGCCAGCAGCCAATGGATAAGGGGCAATCAGCCCCAGCATTTT.

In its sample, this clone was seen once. CDR3: CASSLRPGREGLAFF. DNA of the CDR3: TGTGCCAGCAGCCTCCGTCCAGGACGTGAAGGGCTGGCTTTCTTT. The chain joins TRBV2 to TRBJ1-1; D is undetermined. V shed 6 bases and J shed 11 bases, with 25 bases lying between them. The germline V gene has CDR1 SNHLY and CDR2 FYNNEI. There are 15 residues in the CDR3. The full variable domain, rest sourced from reference TRBV2 and TRBJ1-1, is EPEVTQTPSHQVTQMGQEVILRCVPISNHLYFYWYRQILGQKVEFLVSFYNNEISEKSEIFDDQFSVERPDGSNFTLKIRSTKLEDSAMYFCASSLRPGREGLAFFGQGTRLTVV.

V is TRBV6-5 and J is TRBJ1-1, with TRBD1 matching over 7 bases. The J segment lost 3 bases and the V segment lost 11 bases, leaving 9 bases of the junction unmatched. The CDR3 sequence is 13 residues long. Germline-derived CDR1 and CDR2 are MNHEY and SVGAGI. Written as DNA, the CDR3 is TGTGCCGTTAGAAGGGGGCGGTACACTGAAGCTTTCTTT. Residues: CAVRRGRYTEAFF.

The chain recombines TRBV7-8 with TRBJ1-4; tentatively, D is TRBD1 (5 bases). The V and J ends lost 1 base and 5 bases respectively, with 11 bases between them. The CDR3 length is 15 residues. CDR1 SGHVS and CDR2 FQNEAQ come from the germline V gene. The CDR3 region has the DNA TGTGCCAGCAGCTTAGATGGGACTTCCAATGAAAAACTGTTTTTT. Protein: CASSLDGTSNEKLFF.